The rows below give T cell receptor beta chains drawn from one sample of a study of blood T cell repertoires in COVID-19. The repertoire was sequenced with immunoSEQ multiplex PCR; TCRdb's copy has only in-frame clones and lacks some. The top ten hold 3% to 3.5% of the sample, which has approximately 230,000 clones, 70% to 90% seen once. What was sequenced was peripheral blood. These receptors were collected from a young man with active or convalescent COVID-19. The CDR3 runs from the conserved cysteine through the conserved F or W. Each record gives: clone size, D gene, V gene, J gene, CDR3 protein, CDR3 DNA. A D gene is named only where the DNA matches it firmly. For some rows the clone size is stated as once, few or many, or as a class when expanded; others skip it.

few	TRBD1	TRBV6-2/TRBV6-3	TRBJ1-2	CASSRGTGTGYGYTF	TGTGCCAGCAGTCGCGGTACCGGGACAGGGTATGGCTACACCTTC
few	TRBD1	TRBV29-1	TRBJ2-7	CSVEGGTGSTEQYF	TGCAGCGTTGAAGGCGGGACAGGTTCAACCGAGCAGTACTTC
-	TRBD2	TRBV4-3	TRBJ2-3	CASSLDRGGGTDTQYF	TGCGCCAGCAGCCTGGACCGGGGGGGAGGCACAGATACGCAGTATTTT
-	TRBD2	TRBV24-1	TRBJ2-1	CATSGPAGGPQVNEQFF	TGTGCCACCAGTGGACCCGCGGGAGGGCCTCAGGTCAATGAGCAGTTCTTC
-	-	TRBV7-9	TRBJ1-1	CASSLAGVAEAFF	TGTGCCAGCAGCTTAGCAGGGGTGGCTGAAGCTTTCTTT
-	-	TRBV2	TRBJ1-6	CASSEARTGSYNSPLHF	TGTGCCAGCAGTGAAGCGCGAACCGGCTCCTATAATTCACCCCTCCACTTT
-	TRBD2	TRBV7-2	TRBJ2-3	CASSLASRGGTDTQYF	TGTGCCAGCAGCTTAGCCTCGCGGGGGGGCACAGATACGCAGTATTTT
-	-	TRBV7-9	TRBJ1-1	CASSLKKRTDAGGTEAFF	TGTGCCAGCAGCTTAAAAAAGAGGACGGATGCGGGGGGCACTGAAGCTTTCTTT
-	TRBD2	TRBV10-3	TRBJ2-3	CAINPAGGADTQYF	TGTGCCATCAACCCGGCGGGGGGCGCAGATACGCAGTATTTT
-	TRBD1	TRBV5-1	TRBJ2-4	CASSPRQGADIQYF	TGCGCCAGCAGCCCGCGACAGGGGGCAGACATTCAGTACTTC
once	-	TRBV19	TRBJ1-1	CASSITGSSGTEAFF	TGTGCCAGTAGTATAACAGGGAGTTCTGGCACTGAAGCTTTCTTT
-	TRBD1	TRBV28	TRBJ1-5	CASSFGTGGNQPQHF	TGTGCCAGCAGTTTCGGGACAGGGGGTAATCAGCCCCAGCATTTT
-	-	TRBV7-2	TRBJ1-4	CASSPPGRNEKLFF	TGTGCCAGCAGCCCACCCGGGAGGAATGAAAAACTGTTTTTT
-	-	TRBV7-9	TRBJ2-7	CASMSSYEQYF	TGTGCCAGCATGAGCTCCTACGAGCAGTACTTC
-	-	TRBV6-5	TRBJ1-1	CASGDWGLTEAFF	TGTGCCAGCGGGGATTGGGGACTCACTGAAGCTTTCTTT
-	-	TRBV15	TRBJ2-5	CATSRGLSQETQYF	TGTGCCACCAGCAGAGGTCTCAGCCAAGAGACCCAGTACTTC
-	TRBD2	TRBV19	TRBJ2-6	CASSIRSLAGASGANVLTF	TGTGCCAGTAGTATAAGGTCACTAGCGGGGGCCTCTGGGGCCAACGTCCTGACTTTC
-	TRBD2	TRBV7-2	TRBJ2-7	CASRTREAYEQYF	TGTGCCAGCAGGACCCGGGAGGCCTACGAGCAGTACTTC
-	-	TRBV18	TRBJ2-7	CASSPRPGTGDYEQYF	TGTGCCAGCTCACCACGGCCCGGGACGGGGGACTACGAGCAGTACTTC
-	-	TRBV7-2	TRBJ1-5	CASSGGWGDWRNQPQHF	TGTGCCAGCAGCGGAGGTTGGGGGGATTGGCGCAATCAGCCCCAGCATTTT
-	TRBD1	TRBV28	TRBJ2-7	CASSSWTGAYYEQYF	TGTGCCAGCAGTTCTTGGACAGGGGCCTATTACGAGCAGTACTTC
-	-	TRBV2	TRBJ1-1	CASNRFGADTEAFF	TGTGCCAGCAACAGGTTTGGGGCGGACACTGAAGCTTTCTTT
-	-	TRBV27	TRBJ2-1	CASSLWLAIDNEQFF	TGTGCCAGCAGTTTATGGCTAGCGATCGACAATGAGCAGTTCTTC
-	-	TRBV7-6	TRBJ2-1	CASSLGTDYARSEQFF	TGTGCCAGCAGCTTAGGGACTGACTATGCGCGGAGTGAGCAGTTCTTC
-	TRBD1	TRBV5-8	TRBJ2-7	CASSIDRGPGDEQYF	TGTGCCAGCAGCATCGACAGGGGTCCGGGCGATGAGCAGTACTTC
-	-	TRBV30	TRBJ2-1	CAWKGGSVYEQFF	TGTGCCTGGAAAGGGGGATCGGTCTATGAGCAGTTCTTC
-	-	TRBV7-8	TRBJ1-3	CASSLLQYSGNTIYF	TGTGCCAGCAGCTTATTACAATACTCTGGAAACACCATATATTTT
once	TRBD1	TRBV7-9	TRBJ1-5	CASSLTGGNQPQHF	TGTGCCAGCAGCCTTACAGGGGGCAATCAGCCCCAGCATTTT
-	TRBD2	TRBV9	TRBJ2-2	CASSVAGGADTGELFF	TGTGCCAGCAGCGTAGCGGGGGGGGCGGACACCGGGGAGCTGTTTTTT
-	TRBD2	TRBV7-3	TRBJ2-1	CASSPRREERAEQFF	TGTGCCAGCTCCCCCAGGCGGGAGGAGAGGGCTGAGCAGTTCTTC
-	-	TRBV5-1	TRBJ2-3	CASSLNPTGRSTDTQYF	TGCGCCAGCAGCTTGAATCCCACAGGCCGGAGCACAGATACGCAGTATTTT
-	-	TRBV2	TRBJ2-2	CASKGGPREGTGELFF	TGTGCCAGCAAGGGAGGACCCCGGGAAGGCACCGGGGAGCTGTTTTTT
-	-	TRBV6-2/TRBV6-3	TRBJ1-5	CASSPRTDYSNQPQHF	TGTGCCAGCAGCCCCCGGACAGACTATAGCAATCAGCCCCAGCATTTT
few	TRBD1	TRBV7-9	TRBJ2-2	CASSKWTGNTGELFF	TGTGCCAGCAGCAAATGGACAGGGAACACCGGGGAGCTGTTTTTT
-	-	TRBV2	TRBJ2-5	CATRWEGGSETQYF	TGTGCCACCCGGTGGGAGGGGGGTTCGGAGACCCAGTACTTC
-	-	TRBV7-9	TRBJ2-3	CASSRRVSSAGPSTDTQYF	TGTGCCAGCAGCCGTCGTGTGTCGTCAGCGGGTCCTAGCACAGATACGCAGTATTTT
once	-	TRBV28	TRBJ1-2	CASSFAPGRYGYTF	TGTGCCAGCAGTTTCGCCCCAGGGCGGTATGGCTACACCTTC
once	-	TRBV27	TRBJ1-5	CASSSQGLSNQPQHF	TGTGCCAGCAGTTCCCAGGGCCTTAGCAATCAGCCCCAGCATTTT
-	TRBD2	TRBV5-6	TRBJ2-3	CASSPLAGSTDTQYF	TGTGCCAGCAGCCCCCTAGCGGGTAGCACAGATACGCAGTATTTT
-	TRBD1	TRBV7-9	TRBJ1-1	CASSPGQGSGTEAFF	TGTGCCAGCAGCCCTGGACAGGGTTCGGGCACTGAAGCTTTCTTT
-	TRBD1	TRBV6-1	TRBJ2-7	CASSETTGDYEQYF	TGTGCCAGCAGTGAAACCACAGGGGACTACGAGCAGTACTTC
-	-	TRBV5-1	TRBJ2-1	CASSLVGGATNYNEQFF	TGCGCCAGCAGCTTGGTAGGGGGGGCGACAAACTACAATGAGCAGTTCTTC
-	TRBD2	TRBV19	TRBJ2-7	CASSIVSGGYEQYF	TGTGCCAGTAGTATAGTTAGCGGGGGCTACGAGCAGTACTTC
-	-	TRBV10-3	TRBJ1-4	CAISEWGGDEKLFF	TGTGCCATCAGTGAGTGGGGGGGCGATGAAAAACTGTTTTTT
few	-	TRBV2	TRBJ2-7	CASKLWGQGNYEQYF	TGTGCCAGCAAACTTTGGGGGCAGGGGAACTACGAGCAGTACTTC
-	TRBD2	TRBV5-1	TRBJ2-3	CASSANLAGGRTDTQYF	TGCGCCAGCAGCGCGAATCTAGCGGGAGGGCGCACAGATACGCAGTATTTT
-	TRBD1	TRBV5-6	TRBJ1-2	CASSLSTVGQGNYGYTF	TGTGCCAGCAGCTTATCCACTGTGGGACAGGGGAACTATGGCTACACCTTC
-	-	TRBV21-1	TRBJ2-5	CASSPGAGRETQYF	TGTGCCAGCAGCCCAGGGGCAGGGCGGGAGACCCAGTACTTC
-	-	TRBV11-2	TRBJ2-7	CASSSVLLSYEQYF	TGTGCCAGCAGCTCCGTGCTCCTATCCTACGAGCAGTACTTC
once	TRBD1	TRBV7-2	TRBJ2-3	CASRPPGQGFTDTQYF	TGTGCCAGCAGACCTCCGGGACAGGGGTTCACAGATACGCAGTATTTT
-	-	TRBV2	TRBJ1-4	CASSEYWIGGGTNEKLFF	TGTGCCAGCAGTGAATATTGGATCGGTGGCGGAACTAATGAAAAACTGTTTTTT
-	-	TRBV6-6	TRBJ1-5	CASSLPTASGDQPQHF	TGTGCCAGCAGTTTACCGACAGCCTCGGGGGATCAGCCCCAGCATTTT
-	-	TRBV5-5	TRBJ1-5	CASSLWAGKGQPQHF	TGTGCCAGCAGCTTATGGGCAGGGAAAGGACAGCCCCAGCATTTT
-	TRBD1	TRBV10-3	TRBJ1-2	CAISEGQGIVGYGYTF	TGTGCCATCAGTGAGGGACAGGGGATCGTGGGCTATGGCTACACCTTC
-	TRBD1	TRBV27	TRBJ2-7	CASSFDRAAYEQYF	TGTGCCAGCAGTTTCGACAGGGCAGCCTACGAGCAGTACTTC